The 18 T cell receptor beta chains below come from one sample, sequenced in a study of T-cell reconstitution after alpha-beta-depleted transplantation in children. Unique molecular identifiers were incorporated during preparation of the TCRbeta library. TCRdb ran MiXCR on the PCR reads and lists one entry per CDR3 protein. This repertoire shows tens of thousands of distinct CDR3 sequences, 6% to 8.5% found once; its top ten account for 2.5%. This specimen consisted of PBMCs from the stem cell graft donor, obtained from the stem cell graft. The receptors shown here come from a human donor who donated a stem cell graft to a child with acute lymphoblastic leukemia.

This clonotype was seen many times. The chain employs TRBV5-1 and TRBJ2-3, with a tentative D call TRBD2 (6 bases). Trimming took off 0 bases at V and 3 bases at J, with 11 bases between the two ends. Germline-derived CDR1 and CDR2 are SGHRS and YFSETQ. There are 15 residues in the CDR3. CDR3 bases: TGCGCCAGCAGCTTGGAACTAGCAGGGACAGATACGCAGTATTTT. This gives the protein CASSLELAGTDTQYF.

This clonotype has at least ten counts. This chain joins TRBV7-3 and TRBJ1-1; 9 bases line up with TRBD1. With 1 base clipped from V and 1 base from J, the junction kept 1 base outside the gene matches. The CDR3 totals 15 residues. Germline CDR1 reads SGHTA; CDR2 reads FQGTGA. The chain's CDR3 is CASSLMGQGNTEAFF. The CDR3 bases are TGTGCCAGCAGCTTAATGGGACAGGGGAACACTGAAGCTTTCTTT.

In its sample, this clonotype was seen once. This may be a read error: a much more frequent sequence differs by one nucleotide. This chain uses TRBV6-1 with TRBJ2-7; no clear D gene. Looked up from germline, CDR1 is MNHNS and CDR2 is SASEGT. The CDR3 totals 13 residues. CDR3 amino acids: CASNPGGSCEQYF. CDR3 DNA sequence: TGTGCCAGCAATCCCGGCGGCTCCTGCGAGCAGTACTTC.

The genes are TRBV4-3 and TRBJ2-2; tentative D call: TRBD2 (5 bases). This CDR3 has 15 residues. Germline-derived CDR1 and CDR2 are LGHNA and YSLEER. Trimming cost V 0 bases and J 6 bases, with 11 bases left between them. The CDR3 region has the DNA TGCGCCAGCAGCCAAGAAGGAGGCACAGCCGGGGAGCTGTTTTTT. Its translation is CASSQEGGTAGELFF.

This clonotype was found many times. The V and J genes are TRBV29-1 and TRBJ2-3, with 10 bases that match TRBD2. This CDR3 is built from 15 residues. The V segment lost 6 bases and the J segment 6 bases; nucleotides outside the gene matches: 12. CDR1 and CDR2 (germline): SQVTM, ANQGSEA. The CDR3 loop reads CSVRATSGKGDTQYF. The CDR3, as DNA: TGCAGCGTCCGCGCTACTAGCGGGAAGGGGGATACGCAGTATTTT.

The chain has TRBV5-1 and TRBJ2-1; 13 bases map to TRBD2. Germline assignment: CDR1 SGHRS and CDR2 YFSETQ. CDR3 length: 14 residues. The junction had 5 bases not matched to a gene; V was cut back by 4 bases and J by 10 bases. CDR3 sequence (DNA): TGCGCCAGCAGCCTACCGACTAGCGGGAGGGAGCAGTTCTTC. It codes for CASSLPTSGREQFF.

This clonotype has only a few counts. The rearrangement uses TRBV7-9 and TRBJ2-5; D is uncertain. The CDR3 has 12 amino acids. The V end was cut by 5 bases, the J end by 4 bases, with 8 bases between. Looked up from germline, CDR1 is SEHNR and CDR2 is FQNEAQ (reference sequence). DNA of the CDR3: TGTGCCAGCAGCGGGCGGTCAGAGACCCAGTACTTC. Protein sequence: CASSGRSETQYF. The whole variable domain, filled in from reference TRBV7-9 and TRBJ2-5, reads DTGVSQNPRHKITKRGQNVTFRCDPISEHNRLYWYRQTLGQGPEFLTYFQNEAQLEKSRLLSDRFSAERPKGSFSTLEIQRTEQGDSAMYLCASSGRSETQYFGPGTRLLVL.

Many counts were recorded for this clonotype. V and J are TRBV12-3 or TRBV12-4 and TRBJ1-2; D is ambiguous. Between the trimmed V and J ends, which lost 5 bases and 5 bases, there was a span of 12 bases. This CDR3 is 13 amino acids long. The CDR3 loop reads CASSPSWSYGYTF. CDR3 bases: TGTGCCAGCAGTCCAAGTTGGTCATATGGCTACACCTTC.

This clonotype was detected only once. This chain joins TRBV4-3 and TRBJ2-4; D may be TRBD2 (6 bases). The CDR3 runs to 15 residues. Per germline, CDR1 LGHNA and CDR2 YSLEER. The V end lost 0 bases, the J end lost 3 bases, and 9 bases lay between the germline ends. This CDR3 reads CASSQDRGLKNIQYF. CDR3 DNA: TGCGCCAGCAGCCAAGATCGGGGACTCAAAAACATTCAGTACTTC.

This clonotype was found many times. This chain links TRBV12-3 or TRBV12-4 with TRBJ2-2; 16 bases line up with TRBD2. V dropped 5 bases and J dropped 8; count of bases not matched to a gene: 8. The length of the CDR3 is 17 residues. CDR3 region: CASSGTSGREKGGELFF. The CDR3 nucleotides are TGTGCCAGCAGTGGGACTAGCGGGAGGGAAAAAGGAGGGGAGCTGTTTTTT.

The table lists this clonotype with many counts. The chain uses TRBV28 and TRBJ1-5; D ambiguous. The V and J ends lost 3 bases and 4 bases respectively, with 7 bases between them. From germline, CDR1 is MDHEN and CDR2 SYDVKM. The CDR3 runs 13 residues. In DNA form, the CDR3 reads TGTGCCAGCAGTTTGCTAGGAAATCAGCCCCAGCATTTT. Translating gives CASSLLGNQPQHF.

This clonotype was seen a few times. V is TRBV11-3 and J is TRBJ2-3, with 8 nucleotides matching TRBD1. The V gene's germline CDR1 is SGHNT and CDR2 YENEEA. CDR3 length: 16 residues. Unmatched junction bases numbered 9, after V lost 5 bases and J lost 2 bases. CDR3 nucleotide sequence: TGTGCCAGCAGCCCAGGACAGGGATGGATCACAGATACGCAGTATTTT. Its translation is CASSPGQGWITDTQYF.

This clonotype was counted many times. The CDR3 loop is CASSYSGGTSSYEQYF. In nucleotides, the CDR3 is TGTGCCAGCAGTTACTCGGGGGGGACTAGCAGTTACGAGCAGTACTTC. This sequence joins TRBV6-5 and TRBJ2-7; TRBD2 agrees at 9 bases. The CDR3 length is 16 residues. V was pared by 0 bases and J by 4 bases, with 7 bases of the junction left unmatched. Germline CDR1 and CDR2: MNHEY and SVGAGI.

This clonotype has a count of ten or more. In DNA, the CDR3 is TGCAGTGCTAGCCAGCTGACCTTATATGGCTACACCTTC. This gives the protein CSASQLTLYGYTF. This sequence joins TRBV20-1 and TRBJ1-2; unclear D gene. Trimming stripped 3 bases from V and 5 bases from J, with 13 bases between. The CDR3 extends over 13 amino acids. CDR1 DFQATT and CDR2 SNEGSKA come from the germline V gene (reference sequence).

This clonotype was detected ten times or more. V usage is TRBV11-3 and J usage is TRBJ2-1; perhaps D is TRBD1 or TRBD2 (5 bases each). The CDR3 spans 15 residues. V lost 4 bases and J lost 4, with 14 bases in between. Germline V lookup: CDR1 SGHNT, CDR2 YENEEA. This CDR3 is CASSSGRDGYNEQFF. In DNA form, the CDR3 reads TGTGCCAGCAGCTCAGGAAGGGACGGTTACAATGAGCAGTTCTTC.

The rearrangement joins TRBV29-1 to TRBJ1-2; unclear D gene. V lost 3 bases and J 7 bases, leaving 15 bases between the germline ends. Germline V gene data show CDR1 as SQVTM and CDR2 as ANQGSEA. CDR3 size: 13 residues. In DNA, the CDR3 is TGCAGCGTTGAGAAAGGCATATCTGCTGGCTACACCTTC. This translates into CSVEKGISAGYTF.

The chain has TRBV20-1 and TRBJ1-1, with D unclear. V lost 3 bases and J lost 0, with 8 bases in between. The CDR3 contains 13 residues. Germline V lookup: CDR1 DFQATT, CDR2 SNEGSKA (reference sequence). In nucleotides, the CDR3 is TGCAGTGCTAGCTCACAGATGAACACTGAAGCTTTCTTT. Protein sequence: CSASSQMNTEAFF.

This clonotype was observed many times. The V and J genes are TRBV7-2 and TRBJ2-5; D might be TRBD1 (6 bases). V shed 5 bases and J shed 2 bases, with 15 bases lying between them. Germline CDR1 SGHTA, CDR2 FQGNSA. This CDR3 is built from 15 residues. The CDR3 region is CASSPGAVAQETQYF. DNA of the CDR3: TGTGCCAGCAGCCCAGGGGCCGTCGCACAAGAGACCCAGTACTTC. The variable domain in full, completed from reference TRBV7-2 and TRBJ2-5, reads GAGVSQSPSNKVTEKGKDVELRCDPISGHTALYWYRQSLGQGLEFLIYFQGNSAPDKSGLPSDRFSAERTGGSVSTLTIQRTQQEDSAVYLCASSPGAVAQETQYFGPGTRLLVL.